This TCR beta chain was recovered during a study of blood T cell repertoires in COVID-19. For the study at large: The cDNA or gDNA used as material had been derived from T cells, B-cell-depleted T cells, or PBMCs.

Under the authors' procedure: The authors estimated nucleated cell counts from reference gene primer amplification. Measured with immunoSEQ multiplex PCR; TCRdb has only the in-frame clones, and not every one. Clone size and V and J calls were adopted from that table, with D and trimming inferred from the DNA. The sample yields more than 250,000 clones, 86% seen once. Germline V gene lookup returns CDR1 LNHDA and CDR2 SQIVND (reference sequence). The CDR3 covers 16 residues. V was trimmed by 1 base and J by 3 bases, leaving 13 bases between them. The receptor was derived from a man between 18 and 35 years old with active or convalescent COVID-19. The material sequenced was peripheral blood. The chain joins TRBV19 to TRBJ2-1; D perhaps matches TRBD2 (6 bases). The CDR3 sequence: CASSIGAMGGYNEQFF. Here the CDR3 DNA reads TGTGCCAGTAGTATAGGGGCCATGGGGGGCTACAATGAGCAGTTCTTC.